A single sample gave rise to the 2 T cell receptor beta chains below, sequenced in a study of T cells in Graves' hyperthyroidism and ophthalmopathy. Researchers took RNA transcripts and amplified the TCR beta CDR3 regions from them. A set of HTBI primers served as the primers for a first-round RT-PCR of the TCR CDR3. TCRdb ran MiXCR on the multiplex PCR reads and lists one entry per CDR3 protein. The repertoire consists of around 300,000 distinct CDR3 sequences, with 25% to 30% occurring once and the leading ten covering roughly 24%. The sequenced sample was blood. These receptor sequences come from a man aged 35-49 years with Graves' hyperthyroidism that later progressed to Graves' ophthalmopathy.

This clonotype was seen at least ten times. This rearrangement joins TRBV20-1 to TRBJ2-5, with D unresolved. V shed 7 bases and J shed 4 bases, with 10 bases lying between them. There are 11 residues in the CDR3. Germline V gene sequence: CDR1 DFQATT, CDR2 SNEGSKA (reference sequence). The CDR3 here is CSVPEGETQYF. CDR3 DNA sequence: TGCAGTGTCCCCGAAGGAGAGACCCAGTACTTC.

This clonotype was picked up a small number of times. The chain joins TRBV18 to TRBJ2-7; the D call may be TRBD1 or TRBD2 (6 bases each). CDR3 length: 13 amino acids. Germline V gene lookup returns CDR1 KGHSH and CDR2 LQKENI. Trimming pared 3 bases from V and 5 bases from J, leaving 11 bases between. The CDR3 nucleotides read TGTGCCAGCTCACCGTCAGGGGAGGACGAGCAGTACTTC. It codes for CASSPSGEDEQYF.